This T cell receptor beta chain was sequenced during a study of blood T cells in healthy people across ages. Together with a sample-barcoded 5' primer, a J-beta primer mix was included in a second PCR lasting 7 to 11 cycles. TCRdb passed the 5' RACE reads through MiXCR, listing each CDR3 protein once. The data show around 970,000 distinct CDR3 sequences, with about 53% seen just once and 20% to 25% held by the top ten. Germline CDR1 and CDR2: DFQATT and SNEGSKA (reference sequence). Trimming left V 7 bases short and J 9 bases short, with 16 bases between. The CDR3 totals 12 residues. This chain connects TRBV20-1 to TRBJ2-1; the D call may be TRBD1 or TRBD2 (5 bases each). This TCR was sampled from a woman aged 60-70 years in good health. Sequencing was carried out using blood. In DNA form, the CDR3 reads TGCAGTGTCGATCGATCTGGGGGTGAGCAGTTCTTC. Translating it yields CSVDRSGGEQFF.